This T cell receptor (beta chain) was obtained from a study of metastatic and nonmetastatic thyroid tumors. This clone has just a few counts. Its antigen remains unknown. TCRdb reprocessed the PCR reads via MiXCR. The data hold around 13,000 clones, with 24% observed a single time. Until they underwent thyroid surgery, no patient had received any treatment. Overall study findings and caveats: It was reported that TCR beta diversity was significantly higher in malignant thyroid tumors than benign nodules, in blood and tumor.

The germline CDR1 and CDR2 sequences are MNHNS and SASEGT. This CDR3 is 15 amino acids long. V lost 1 base and J 0 bases, leaving 8 bases between the germline ends. The sequenced sample was blood. V and J are TRBV6-1 and TRBJ2-3; D perhaps matches TRBD2 (6 bases). The source is a male donor with papillary thyroid cancer or a benign thyroid nodule (not recorded which). Some clones in this sample may be carry-over from other donors' samples. The CDR3 nucleotides read TGTGCCAGCAGTGAAGGCGCGGGGAGCACAGATACGCAGTATTTT. Protein sequence: CASSEGAGSTDTQYF.